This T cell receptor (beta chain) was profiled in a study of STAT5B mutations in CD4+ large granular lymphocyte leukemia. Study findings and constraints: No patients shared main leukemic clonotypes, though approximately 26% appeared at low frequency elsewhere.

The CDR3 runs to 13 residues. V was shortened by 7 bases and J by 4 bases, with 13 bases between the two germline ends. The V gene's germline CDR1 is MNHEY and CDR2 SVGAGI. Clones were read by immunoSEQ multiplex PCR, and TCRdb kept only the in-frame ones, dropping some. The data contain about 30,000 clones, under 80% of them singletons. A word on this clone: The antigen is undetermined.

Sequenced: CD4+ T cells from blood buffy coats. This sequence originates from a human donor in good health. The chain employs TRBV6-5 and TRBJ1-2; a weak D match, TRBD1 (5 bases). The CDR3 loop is CASTLGGGYGYTF. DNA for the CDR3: TGTGCCAGCACCCTCGGGGGGGGCTATGGCTACACCTTC.